The rows below give T cell receptor beta chains drawn from one sample of a study of shared clonotypes between healthy human individuals. Assay used: immunoSEQ multiplex PCR; TCRdb lists only in-frame clones, some missing. The sample carries about 2 million clones, about 95% recorded once. Sequenced sample: naive CD8+ T cells sorted from blood. These receptors were collected from a man between 18 and 35 years old in good health. Each CDR3 is given with its conserved first and last residue. The D gene is left open where the match is weak. The listing skips clone size in some rows; elsewhere it reads once, few, many or a size class.

j_call	v_call	d_call	clone_size	cdr3_nt	cdr3_aa
TRBJ1-2	TRBV27	NA	NA	TGTGCCAGCAGCCAACTTCAGGGGCCCAACTATGGCTACACCTTC	CASSQLQGPNYGYTF
TRBJ1-1	TRBV19	NA	NA	TGTGCCAGCCGACCTTCGGGGATTGGCACTGAAGCTTTCTTT	CASRPSGIGTEAFF
TRBJ1-2	TRBV7-8	NA	once	TGTGCCAGCAGCTTAGTGGGAGGCTCTTATGGCTACACCTTC	CASSLVGGSYGYTF
TRBJ1-1	TRBV5-4	NA	NA	TGTGCCAGCAGCCCAAGGGGGGAATCTGAAGCTTTCTTT	CASSPRGESEAFF
TRBJ2-1	TRBV10-1	NA	NA	TGCGCCAGCAGTGAAGCGGTGGGGGGGGCAGAAGAGCAGTTCTTC	CASSEAVGGAEEQFF
TRBJ2-1	TRBV5-1	TRBD2	NA	TGCGCCAGCAGCTTGGTAGCGGGCCCGAGCTCCTACAATGAGCAGTTCTTC	CASSLVAGPSSYNEQFF
TRBJ2-7	TRBV11-2	NA	NA	TGTGCCAGCAGCTTAAATCCCTGGGGCGAGCAGTACTTC	CASSLNPWGEQYF
TRBJ1-5	TRBV6-5	NA	NA	TGTGCCAGCAGGAGCCACAGGTATAATCAGCCCCAGCATTTT	CASRSHRYNQPQHF
TRBJ1-2	TRBV18	NA	NA	TGTGCCAGCTCACCTCTAGAGGATGTGAGCTATGGCTACACCTTC	CASSPLEDVSYGYTF
TRBJ2-7	TRBV5-8	TRBD1	NA	TGTGCCAGCAGCAACCAGGGGGCCTACGAGCAGTACTTC	CASSNQGAYEQYF
TRBJ2-1	TRBV30	NA	NA	TGTGCCTGGAGTGGCGATCCTTCCAATGAGCAGTTCTTC	CAWSGDPSNEQFF
TRBJ2-1	TRBV29-1	NA	NA	TGCAGCGTTGAAGATCTTGGGACGGAGCAGTTCTTC	CSVEDLGTEQFF
TRBJ2-5	TRBV6-5	NA	NA	TGTGCCAGCAGTTACGTGGCAGAGCAAGAGACCCAGTACTTC	CASSYVAEQETQYF
TRBJ2-3	TRBV27	NA	NA	TGTGCCAGCAGTTCACCCCAGGGGGGGGAAGATACGCAGTATTTT	CASSSPQGGEDTQYF
TRBJ2-3	TRBV5-1	TRBD2	NA	TGCGCCAGCAGCTCGCGGACTAGTCGAGATACGCAGTATTTT	CASSSRTSRDTQYF
TRBJ2-7	TRBV27	TRBD2	NA	TGTGCCAACGGCGGGGGAAGGGGTCTGACTCCCTACGAGCAGTACTTC	CANGGGRGLTPYEQYF
TRBJ2-7	TRBV27	TRBD1	once	TGTGCCAGCAGTTCCCCCGGGACAGGGACGGGTGAGCAGTACTTC	CASSSPGTGTGEQYF
TRBJ2-1	TRBV7-9	TRBD2	NA	TGTGCCAGCAGCCCCCCCGCGGGAGAGGAGAGCAATGAGCAGTTCTTC	CASSPPAGEESNEQFF
TRBJ2-7	TRBV28	NA	NA	TGTGCCAGCAGTTTCGATAGGACAACGGGTAGCACCTACGAGCAGTACTTC	CASSFDRTTGSTYEQYF
TRBJ1-2	TRBV29-1	NA	NA	TGCAGCGTTAAGGCAGGGACTGGGGTAGGCTACACCTTC	CSVKAGTGVGYTF
TRBJ1-1	TRBV6-6	TRBD1	once	TGTGCCAGCAGTTCCCGGACAGGGAAGAGCACTGAAGCTTTCTTT	CASSSRTGKSTEAFF
TRBJ1-1	TRBV27	NA	NA	TGTGCCAGCAGTTTAACGTATATGAACACTGAAGCTTTCTTT	CASSLTYMNTEAFF
TRBJ2-7	TRBV6-6	TRBD1	once	TGTGCCAGCAGCTCGGACAGGGGCCTCTTGGAGCAGTACTTC	CASSSDRGLLEQYF
TRBJ2-5	TRBV5-6	NA	NA	TGTGCCAGCAGCTTGCGGCCCACTCAAGAGACCCAGTACTTC	CASSLRPTQETQYF
TRBJ2-7	TRBV4-1	TRBD1	NA	TGCGCCAGCAGCTACTCCGGGACAGGGACCCTCGGGGACTACGAGCAGTACTTC	CASSYSGTGTLGDYEQYF
TRBJ1-2	TRBV30	NA	few	TGTGCCTGGAGTGTAACAGCTCACTATGGCTACACCTTC	CAWSVTAHYGYTF
TRBJ2-2	TRBV6-5	NA	NA	TGTGCCAGCAGTTACTCGTCCGGCACCGGGGAGCTGTTTTTT	CASSYSSGTGELFF
TRBJ2-2	TRBV7-9	NA	NA	TGTGCCAGCAGCTCCGGGTCGAACACCGGGGAGCTGTTTTTT	CASSSGSNTGELFF
TRBJ2-7	TRBV5-4	NA	NA	TGTGCCAGCAGCTTGATCTCGGGGTACGAGCAGTACTTC	CASSLISGYEQYF
TRBJ2-7	TRBV19	TRBD1	NA	TGTGCCAGTAGCCCAGGGGGATACGAGCAGTACTTC	CASSPGGYEQYF
TRBJ2-1	TRBV11-3	TRBD2	NA	TGTGCCAGCAGCTTAGGCGGGGGTTCTGAGCAGTTCTTC	CASSLGGGSEQFF
TRBJ1-2	TRBV7-8	NA	NA	TGTGCCAGCAGCCCGGGAGTCGGGGTCGGCTATGGCTACACCTTC	CASSPGVGVGYGYTF
TRBJ2-7	TRBV7-9	NA	NA	TGTGCCAGCAGCGGGCGCCCTAGCGAGCAGTACTTC	CASSGRPSEQYF
TRBJ2-7	TRBV28	TRBD1	NA	TGTGCCAGCAGTGAGGACAGGGGGCCGTACGAGCAGTACTTC	CASSEDRGPYEQYF
TRBJ2-7	TRBV6-1	NA	once	TGTGCCAGCAGTTCCGACAGATACTACGAGCAGTACTTC	CASSSDRYYEQYF
TRBJ2-7	TRBV7-2	TRBD1	NA	TGTGCCAGCAGCTTTAGTCAGGGGGCTGGCGAGCAGTACTTC	CASSFSQGAGEQYF
TRBJ2-7	TRBV10-1	NA	NA	TGCGCCAGCAGTGAGAATCCCACCTACGAGCAGTACTTC	CASSENPTYEQYF
TRBJ1-1	TRBV9	NA	NA	TGTGCCAGCAGCCGGGGAACGGGGGCGAGCACTGAAGCTTTCTTT	CASSRGTGASTEAFF
TRBJ1-5	TRBV5-6	NA	NA	TGTGCCAGCAGCTACGGGGGGTCTGTGGCCCAGCATTTT	CASSYGGSVAQHF
TRBJ1-2	TRBV6-6	NA	NA	TGTGCCAGCAGTTACCCAGGAGTTGGCTACACCTTC	CASSYPGVGYTF
TRBJ1-4	TRBV4-1	NA	NA	TGCGCCAGCAGCAACCGGGCCTCTAATGAAAAACTGTTTTTT	CASSNRASNEKLFF
TRBJ1-2	TRBV7-9	TRBD1	NA	TGTGCCAGCAGCTTAGGGACAGGGATGGCTTATGGCTACACCTTC	CASSLGTGMAYGYTF
TRBJ2-3	TRBV13	TRBD2	NA	TGTGCCAGCAGCCCAGAGCGGGAGGGCCGCACAGATACGCAGTATTTT	CASSPEREGRTDTQYF
TRBJ1-5	TRBV2	TRBD1	NA	TGTGCCAGCAGTGCTCAAGGGGGCAGTGGCAATCAGCCCCAGCATTTT	CASSAQGGSGNQPQHF
TRBJ2-5	TRBV6-6	NA	NA	TGTGCCAGCAGTCTGACCGGGACCTCCCAAGAGACCCAGTACTTC	CASSLTGTSQETQYF
TRBJ2-1	TRBV4-3	TRBD1	NA	TGCGCCAGCAGCCAAGATTGGACAGGAGTCTCCTACAATGAGCAGTTCTTC	CASSQDWTGVSYNEQFF
TRBJ2-7	TRBV27	NA	NA	TGTGCCAGCAGTTTCCGAGTGTCTTTCTTTGCCTACGAGCAGTACTTC	CASSFRVSFFAYEQYF
TRBJ1-4	TRBV12-5	NA	NA	TGTGCTAGTGGTTTGGTAAGGCAGCCAGGTGAAAAACTGTTTTTT	CASGLVRQPGEKLFF
TRBJ1-2	TRBV5-4	NA	NA	TGTGCCAGCAGCCCCCAAGGCCTGTTGGGCTATGGCTACACCTTC	CASSPQGLLGYGYTF
TRBJ2-7	TRBV15	NA	NA	TGTGCCACCAGCAGGGGGGGGACAGGACTTGGCGAGCAGTACTTC	CATSRGGTGLGEQYF
TRBJ2-7	TRBV7-6	NA	NA	TGTGCCAGCAGCTTAGCGAGTCAAGCAGAATTCGGCTCCTACGAGCAGTACTTC	CASSLASQAEFGSYEQYF
TRBJ2-7	TRBV9	TRBD1	NA	TGTGCCAGCAGTCCATCCGGGACAGGGGGTTACGAGCAGTACTTC	CASSPSGTGGYEQYF
TRBJ1-1	TRBV7-8	NA	NA	TGTGCCAGCAGCTTACCCTCCTCCGGGGGCCTCACTGAAGCTTTCTTT	CASSLPSSGGLTEAFF
TRBJ2-5	TRBV9	NA	NA	TGTGCCAGCAGCGTGGGATTTGGGGAGACCCAGTACTTC	CASSVGFGETQYF
TRBJ1-2	TRBV13	NA	NA	TGTGCCACTCCGAGGCCCCAGGGGAGCTATGGCTACACCTTC	CATPRPQGSYGYTF
TRBJ2-7	TRBV7-9	NA	NA	TGTGCCAGCAGCTTAGGGGTCGGGACAAAGACCTACGAGCAGTACTTC	CASSLGVGTKTYEQYF
TRBJ2-4	TRBV13	NA	NA	TGTGCCAGCAGCGACTTAGAAGACATTCAGTACTTC	CASSDLEDIQYF
TRBJ1-2	TRBV4-2	NA	NA	TGTGCCAGCAGCCAAGAGCTCTGGGGGAATAACTATGGCTACACCTTC	CASSQELWGNNYGYTF
TRBJ1-1	TRBV5-1	NA	NA	TGCGCCAGCAGCTTGGAAGGGTACGCTGAAGCTTTCTTT	CASSLEGYAEAFF